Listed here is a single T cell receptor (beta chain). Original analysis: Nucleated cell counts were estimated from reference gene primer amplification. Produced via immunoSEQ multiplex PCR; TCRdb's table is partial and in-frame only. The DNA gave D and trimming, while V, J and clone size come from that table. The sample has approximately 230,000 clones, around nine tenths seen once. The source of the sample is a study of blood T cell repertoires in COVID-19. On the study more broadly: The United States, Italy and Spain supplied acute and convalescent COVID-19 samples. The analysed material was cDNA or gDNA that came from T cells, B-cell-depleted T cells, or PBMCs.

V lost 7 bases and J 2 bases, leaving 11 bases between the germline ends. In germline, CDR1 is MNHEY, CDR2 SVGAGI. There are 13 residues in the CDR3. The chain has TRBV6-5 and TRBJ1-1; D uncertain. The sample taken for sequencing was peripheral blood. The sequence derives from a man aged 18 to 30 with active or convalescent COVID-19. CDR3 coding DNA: TGTGCCAGCAAGAACACCCCTAACACTGAAGCTTTCTTT. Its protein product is CASKNTPNTEAFF.